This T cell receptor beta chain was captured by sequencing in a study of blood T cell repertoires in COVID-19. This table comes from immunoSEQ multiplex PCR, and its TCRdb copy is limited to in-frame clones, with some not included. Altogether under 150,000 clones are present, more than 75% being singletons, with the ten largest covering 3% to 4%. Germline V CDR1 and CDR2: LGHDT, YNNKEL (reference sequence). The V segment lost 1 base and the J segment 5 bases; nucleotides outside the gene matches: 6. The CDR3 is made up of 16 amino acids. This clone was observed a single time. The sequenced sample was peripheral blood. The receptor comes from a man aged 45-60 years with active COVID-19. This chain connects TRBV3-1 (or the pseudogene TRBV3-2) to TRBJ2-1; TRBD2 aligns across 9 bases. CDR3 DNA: TGTGCCAGCAGCCAAGCTGGGCTAGCGGGAAACAATGAGCAGTTCTTC. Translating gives CASSQAGLAGNNEQFF.